The subject of this entry is one TCR beta chain. CDR3 length: 16 amino acids. In germline, CDR1 is MDHEN, CDR2 SYDVKM. Trimming left V 8 bases short and J 2 bases short, with 16 bases between. The data were produced by immunoSEQ multiplex PCR, yet TCRdb's version contains in-frame clones alone and is incomplete. The sample includes about 91,000 clones, roughly 97% of them seen just once. The data were taken from a study of siplizumab effects on memory and regulatory T cells. This clonotype originated in a human donor in good health. V is TRBV28 and J is TRBJ2-6; maybe TRBD1 (5 bases). Sequencing input: naive CD4+ T cells sorted from blood. CDR3 amino acids: CASFPSAGTGANVLTF. CDR3 bases: TGTGCCAGCTTTCCCAGCGCAGGGACTGGGGCCAACGTCCTGACTTTC.